This TCR beta chain was sequenced for a study of blood T cell repertoires in COVID-19. As for the study in general: The origin of the acute and convalescent COVID-19 samples was the United States, Italy and Spain. PBMCs, B-cell-depleted T cells, or T cells provided the cDNA or gDNA that made up the material.

Authors' methods: Estimated nucleated cell counts came from reference gene primer amplification. Data came from immunoSEQ multiplex PCR; TCRdb stores just in-frame clones and leaves some out. From that table come the V and J calls and clone size; the DNA was used to work out D and trimming. The sample shows approximately 140,000 clones, about three quarters of them seen only once. This clone came up once. The CDR3 has 14 residues. The ends lost 5 bases at V and 1 base at J; junction bases unmatched: 5. Germline lookup yields CDR1 LNHDA and CDR2 SQIVND (reference sequence). The TCR was taken from an older man with acute or convalescent COVID-19. V gene TRBV19 combines with J gene TRBJ2-7; the match to TRBD1 covers 7 bases. Sequenced material: peripheral blood. CDR3 in amino acids: CASSPRTGSYEQYF. The CDR3 DNA follows: TGTGCCAGTAGTCCAAGGACAGGTTCCTACGAGCAGTACTTC.